This T cell receptor beta chain came from a study of blood T cell repertoires in COVID-19. Generated by immunoSEQ multiplex PCR, the TCRdb table keeps only in-frame clones and is missing some. The table lists around 100,000 clones, about 85% of them singletons. Germline CDR1 SGHTA, CDR2 FQGTGA. This CDR3 contains 16 residues. V lost 5 bases, J lost 2 bases, and 6 bases stayed unmatched. The chain combines TRBV7-3 with TRBJ2-3; 11 bases line up with TRBD2. The sequence derives from a human donor in a cohort sampled during active COVID-19. Sequencing was done on a sample of peripheral blood. CDR3 amino acids: CASSPGTSGYTDTQYF. CDR3 bases: TGTGCCAGCAGCCCCGGGACTAGCGGTTACACAGATACGCAGTATTTT. Drawing the rest from reference TRBV7-3 and TRBJ2-3, the complete variable domain is GAGVSQTPSNKVTEKGKYVELRCDPISGHTALYWYRQSLGQGPEFLIYFQGTGAADDSGLPNDRFFAVRPEGSVSTLKIQRTERGDSAVYLCASSPGTSGYTDTQYFGPGTRLTVL.